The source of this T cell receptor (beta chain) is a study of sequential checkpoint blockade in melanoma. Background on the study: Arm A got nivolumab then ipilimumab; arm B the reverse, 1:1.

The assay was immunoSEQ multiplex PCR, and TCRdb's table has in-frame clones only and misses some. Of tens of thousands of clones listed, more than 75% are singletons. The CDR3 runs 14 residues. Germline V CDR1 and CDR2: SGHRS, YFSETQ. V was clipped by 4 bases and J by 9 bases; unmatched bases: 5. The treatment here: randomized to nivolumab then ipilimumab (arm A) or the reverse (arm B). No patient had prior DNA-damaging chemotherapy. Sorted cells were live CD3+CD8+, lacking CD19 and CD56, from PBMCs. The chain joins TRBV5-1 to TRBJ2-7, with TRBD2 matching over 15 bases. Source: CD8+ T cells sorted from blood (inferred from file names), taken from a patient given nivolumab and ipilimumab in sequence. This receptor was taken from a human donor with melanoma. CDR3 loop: CASSQGLAGGGQYF. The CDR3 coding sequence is TGCGCCAGCAGCCAAGGACTAGCGGGAGGGGGGCAGTACTTC. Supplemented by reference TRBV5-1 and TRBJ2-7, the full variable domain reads KAGVTQTPRYLIKTRGQQVTLSCSPISGHRSVSWYQQTPGQGLQFLFEYFSETQRNKGNFPGRFSGRQFSNSRSEMNVSTLELGDSALYLCASSQGLAGGGQYFGPGTRLTVT.